This T cell receptor (beta chain) originates from a study of Ad26.COV2.S vaccination and SARS-CoV-2 variants. Study-wide context: Donor participated within the Ad26.COV2.S arm of the COV1001 trial. Into the muscle, Ad26.COV2.S was dosed once or twice, 56 days apart.

The treatment was: around 19 received Ad26.COV2.S at low or high dose, single or two shots; about 5 received placebo; per-sample allocation not given. Repertoires come from day 63 after the first vaccine or placebo injection. Boston supplied an adult donor aged 18-55 years. Study-level findings and limits: Vaccinees showed greater spike-specific TCR breadth than placebo recipients.

Sequencing was performed with immunoSEQ multiplex PCR; in TCRdb, only in-frame clones are kept and a portion is missing. The data hold under 300,000 clones, with about 83% observed a single time. Germline CDR1 SGHRS, CDR2 YFSETQ. V dropped 3 bases and J dropped 3; count of bases not matched to a gene: 6. CDR3 length equals 15 residues. Concerning this clone: Its antigen is still unknown.

The chain recombines TRBV5-1 with TRBJ1-1; TRBD1 aligns across 9 bases. The receptor's source is a person between 18 and 65 years old who received the Ad26.COV2.S COVID-19 vaccine or a placebo. Sequenced material: peripheral blood, taken in a trial of Ad26.COV2.S vaccine versus placebo. CDR3 nucleotide sequence: TGCGCCAGCAGCTGGGGGACAGGGTCGGACACTGAAGCTTTCTTT. Amino acids: CASSWGTGSDTEAFF.